This TCR beta chain is from a study of OX40 agonist ivuxolimab in advanced cancers. Background on the study: Administration of intravenous ivuxolimab to patients occurred every 2 weeks at 0.01 to 10 mg/kg. General study findings and limits: People who partly responded at 0.1-3.0 mg/kg had some of the least clonal expansion seen.

Germline CDR1 MNHEY, CDR2 SMNVEV (reference sequence). V lost 6 bases and J lost 4; bases outside the gene matches: 13. This CDR3 has 16 residues. As for this clone: The antigen is not known.

Individuals having autoimmune disease history or systemic immunosuppression were not enrolled. Blood draws occurred at baseline, cycle 4 day 1, and cycle 7 day 1. The table came from immunoSEQ multiplex PCR; TCRdb's copy has only in-frame clones and leaves some out. The table has 35,000 or so clones, more than 85% seen once. This specimen consisted of CD4+ or CD8+ T cells sorted from blood, obtained in a trial of the OX40 agonist ivuxolimab. The clonotype originates from an adult with an advanced solid tumor such as melanoma, head and neck, liver or kidney cancer. The chain recombines TRBV27 with TRBJ2-7; 9 bases match TRBD2. Here the CDR3 reads CASSSLAGLNWYEQYF. CDR3 bases: TGTGCCAGCAGCTCTCTAGCGGGATTGAATTGGTACGAGCAGTACTTC.